This TCR beta chain emerged from a study of OX40 agonist ivuxolimab in advanced cancers. Study information: The study enrolled dose-escalation patients with hepatocellular carcinoma, melanoma, renal cell or head and neck cancer. Notes on the study in general: Partial responders at 0.1-3.0 mg/kg had among the lowest clonal expansion.

Trimming left V 3 bases short and J 7 bases short, with 12 bases between. There are 13 residues in the CDR3. The germline CDR1 and CDR2 sequences are SQVTM and ANQGSEA. Concerning this clone itself: The antigen remains undetermined.

Clones were read by immunoSEQ multiplex PCR, and TCRdb kept only the in-frame ones, dropping some. The sample lists around 72,000 clones; around 83% were seen once. A history of autoimmune disease or systemic immunosuppression excluded patients. With baseline, cycle 4 day 1, and cycle 7 day 1 as timepoints, blood was sampled. The specimen comprised CD4+ or CD8+ T cells sorted from blood, sampled in a trial of the OX40 agonist ivuxolimab. V is TRBV29-1 and J is TRBJ1-4; D call uncertain. The source of this sequence is an adult with an advanced solid tumor such as melanoma, head and neck, liver or kidney cancer. The DNA of the CDR3 is TGCAGCGTTGAGGGTTTCTCGGGTGAAAAACTGTTTTTT. The encoded protein is CSVEGFSGEKLFF.